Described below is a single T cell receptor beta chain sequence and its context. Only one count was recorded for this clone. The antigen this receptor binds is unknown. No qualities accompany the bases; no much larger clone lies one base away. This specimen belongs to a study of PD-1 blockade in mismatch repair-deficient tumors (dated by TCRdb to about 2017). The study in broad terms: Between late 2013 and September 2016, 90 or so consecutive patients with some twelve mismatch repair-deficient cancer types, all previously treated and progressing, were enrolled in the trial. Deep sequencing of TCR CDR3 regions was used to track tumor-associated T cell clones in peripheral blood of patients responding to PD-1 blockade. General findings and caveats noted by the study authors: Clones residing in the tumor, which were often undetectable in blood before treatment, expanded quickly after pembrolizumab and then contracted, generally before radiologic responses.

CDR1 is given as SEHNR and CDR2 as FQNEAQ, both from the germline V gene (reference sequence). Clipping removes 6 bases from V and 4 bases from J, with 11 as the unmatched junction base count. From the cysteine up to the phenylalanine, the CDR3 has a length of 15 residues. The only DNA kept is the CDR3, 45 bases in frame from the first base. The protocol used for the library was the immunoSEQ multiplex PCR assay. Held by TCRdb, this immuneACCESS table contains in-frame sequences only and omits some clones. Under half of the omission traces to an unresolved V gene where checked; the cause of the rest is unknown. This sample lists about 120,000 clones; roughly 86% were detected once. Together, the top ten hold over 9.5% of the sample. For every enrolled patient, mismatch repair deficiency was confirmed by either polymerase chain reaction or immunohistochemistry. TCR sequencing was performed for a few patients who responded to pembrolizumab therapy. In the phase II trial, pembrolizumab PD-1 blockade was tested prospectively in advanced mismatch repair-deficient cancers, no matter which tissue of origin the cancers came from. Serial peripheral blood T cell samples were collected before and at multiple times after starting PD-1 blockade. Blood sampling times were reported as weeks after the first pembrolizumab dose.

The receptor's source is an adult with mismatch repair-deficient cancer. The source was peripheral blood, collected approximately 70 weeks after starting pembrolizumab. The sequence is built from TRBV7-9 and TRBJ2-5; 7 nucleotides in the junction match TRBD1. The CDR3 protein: CASRRQGAARETQYF. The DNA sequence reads TGTGCCAGCAGGCGACAGGGAGCGGCAAGAGAGACCCAGTACTTC.